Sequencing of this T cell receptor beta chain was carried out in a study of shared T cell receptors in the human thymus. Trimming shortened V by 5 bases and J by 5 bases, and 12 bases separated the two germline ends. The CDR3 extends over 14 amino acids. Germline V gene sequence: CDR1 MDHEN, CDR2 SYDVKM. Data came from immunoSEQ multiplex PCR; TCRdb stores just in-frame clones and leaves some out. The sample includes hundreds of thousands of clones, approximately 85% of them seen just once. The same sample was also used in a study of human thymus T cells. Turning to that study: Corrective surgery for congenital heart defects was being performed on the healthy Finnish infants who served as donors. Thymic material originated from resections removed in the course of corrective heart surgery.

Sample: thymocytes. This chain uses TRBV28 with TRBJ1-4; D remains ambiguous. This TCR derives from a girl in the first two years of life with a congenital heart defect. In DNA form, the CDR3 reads TGTGCCAGCAGTCGAGACTCTTTAAATGAAAAACTGTTTTTT. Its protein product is CASSRDSLNEKLFF.